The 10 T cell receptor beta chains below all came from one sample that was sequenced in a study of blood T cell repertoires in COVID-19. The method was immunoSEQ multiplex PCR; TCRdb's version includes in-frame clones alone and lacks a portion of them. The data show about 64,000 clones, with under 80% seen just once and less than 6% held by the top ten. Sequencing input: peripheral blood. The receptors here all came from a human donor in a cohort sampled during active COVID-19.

CDR3: CASSEGRGFSNQPQHF. The DNA of the CDR3 is TGCGCCAGCAGTGAGGGCAGGGGGTTTAGCAATCAGCCCCAGCATTTT. The chain uses TRBV10-2 and TRBJ1-5; TRBD1 matches at 7 bases. Germline trimming cut 2 bases from V and 0 bases from J; bases unmatched to any gene: 4. Germline assignment: CDR1 WSHSY and CDR2 SAAADI. The CDR3 sequence is 16 residues long.

The CDR3 DNA is TGTGCCAGCAGATCCCCCGGACAGGCTAACTATGGCTACACCTTC. Encoded protein: CASRSPGQANYGYTF. The chain links TRBV11-2 to TRBJ1-2; 7 nucleotides match TRBD1. The V and J ends lost 6 bases and 0 bases, in that order; junction bases with no gene match: 7. This CDR3 region has 15 residues. CDR1 and CDR2 (germline): SGHAT, FQNNGV. Complete variable domain (other parts from reference TRBV11-2 and TRBJ1-2): EAGVAQSPRYKIIEKRQSVAFWCNPISGHATLYWYQQILGQGPKLLIQFQNNGVVDDSQLPKDRFSAERLKGVDSTLKIQPAKLEDSAVYLCASRSPGQANYGYTFGSGTRLTVV.

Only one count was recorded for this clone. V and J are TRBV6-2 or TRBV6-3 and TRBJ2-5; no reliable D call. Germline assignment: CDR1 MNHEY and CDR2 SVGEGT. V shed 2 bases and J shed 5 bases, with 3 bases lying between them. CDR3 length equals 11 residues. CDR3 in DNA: TGTGCCAGCAGTTACGGCGAGACCCAGTACTTC. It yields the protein CASSYGETQYF.

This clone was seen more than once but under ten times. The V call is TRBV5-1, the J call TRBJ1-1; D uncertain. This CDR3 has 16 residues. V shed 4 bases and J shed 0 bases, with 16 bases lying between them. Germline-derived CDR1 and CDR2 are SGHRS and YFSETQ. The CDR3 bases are TGCGCCAGCAGCAGTCTAGTTTCGGCCATGAACACTGAAGCTTTCTTT. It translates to CASSSLVSAMNTEAFF. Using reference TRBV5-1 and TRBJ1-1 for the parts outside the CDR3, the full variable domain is KAGVTQTPRYLIKTRGQQVTLSCSPISGHRSVSWYQQTPGQGLQFLFEYFSETQRNKGNFPGRFSGRQFSNSRSEMNVSTLELGDSALYLCASSSLVSAMNTEAFFGQGTRLTVV.

This chain's CDR3 is CASSQADDSSGEKLFF. Here the CDR3 DNA reads TGCGCCAGCAGCCAAGCCGATGACAGCTCTGGGGAAAAACTGTTTTTT. This chain connects TRBV4-1 to TRBJ1-4, with D possibly matching TRBD1 (5 bases). Trimming removed 1 base at V and 8 bases at J, with 17 bases between. Germline values: CDR1 MGHRA, CDR2 YSYEKL. CDR3 length: 16 amino acids.

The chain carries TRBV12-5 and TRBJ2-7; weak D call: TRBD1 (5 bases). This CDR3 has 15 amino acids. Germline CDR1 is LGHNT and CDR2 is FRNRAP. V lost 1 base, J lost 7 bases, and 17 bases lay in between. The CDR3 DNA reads TGTGCTAGTGGTTTGGCGCTGGCAGGGTTGGAGGAGCAGTACTTC. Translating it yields CASGLALAGLEEQYF.

The CDR3 loop is CASSITRDTGELFF. As DNA, the CDR3 is TGTGCCAGCAGCATCACCAGGGACACCGGGGAGCTGTTTTTT. J is TRBJ2-2 and V is TRBV7-3; tentative D call: TRBD1 (5 bases). The CDR3 length is 14 residues. V was shortened by 5 bases and J by 3 bases, with 10 bases between the two germline ends. Germline CDR1 reads SGHTA; CDR2 reads FQGTGA.

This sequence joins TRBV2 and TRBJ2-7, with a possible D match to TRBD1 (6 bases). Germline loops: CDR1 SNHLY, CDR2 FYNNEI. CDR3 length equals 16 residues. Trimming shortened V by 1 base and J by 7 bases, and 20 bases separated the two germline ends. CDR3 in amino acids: CASSEVPTGIQKEQYF. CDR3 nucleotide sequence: TGTGCCAGCAGTGAAGTTCCCACAGGGATCCAGAAAGAGCAGTACTTC. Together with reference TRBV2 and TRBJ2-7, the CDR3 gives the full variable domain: EPEVTQTPSHQVTQMGQEVILRCVPISNHLYFYWYRQILGQKVEFLVSFYNNEISEKSEIFDDQFSVERPDGSNFTLKIRSTKLEDSAMYFCASSEVPTGIQKEQYFGPGTRLTVT.

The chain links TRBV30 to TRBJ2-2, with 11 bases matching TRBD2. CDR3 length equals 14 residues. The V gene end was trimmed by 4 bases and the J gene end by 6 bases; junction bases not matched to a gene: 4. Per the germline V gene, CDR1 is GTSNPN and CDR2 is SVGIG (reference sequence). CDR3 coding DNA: TGTGCCTGGACTAGCGGGGGGCAGTCCGGGGAGCTGTTTTTT. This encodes CAWTSGGQSGELFF.

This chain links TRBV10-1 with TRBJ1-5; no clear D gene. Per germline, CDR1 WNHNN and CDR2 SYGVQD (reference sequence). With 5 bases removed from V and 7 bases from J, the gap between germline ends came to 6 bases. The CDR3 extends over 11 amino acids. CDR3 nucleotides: TGCGCCAGCAGTCCCCAGCAGCCCCAGCATTTT. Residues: CASSPQQPQHF.